This TCR beta chain was found in a study of T-cell reconstitution after alpha-beta-depleted transplantation in children. Study-wide points: Reports say that about two months after transplant, the alpha-beta T cells came out of several hundred graft clones that had expanded. T-cell numbers and diversity one year post-transplant derived largely from freshly generated T cells.

This CDR3 has 14 residues. V was shortened by 4 bases and J by 3 bases, with 13 bases between the two germline ends. Germline V CDR1 and CDR2: SGHRS, YFSETQ. In this sample, this clonotype turned up many times. The antigen is undetermined. For TCRbeta, the library was prepared with unique molecular identifiers. TCRdb passed the PCR reads through MiXCR, listing each CDR3 protein once. The repertoire holds 700,000 to 950,000 distinct CDR3 sequences, with about 16% as singletons. The chain carries TRBV5-1 and TRBJ1-2; the D gene is possibly TRBD1 (5 bases). This sample comprised PBMCs, mostly from graft donor cells, obtained 360 days after TCRalphabeta/CD19-depleted stem cell transplant. The receptor was derived from a male patient aged 5 to 17 who had a stem cell transplant for acute lymphoblastic leukemia, so the T cells may come from the graft donor. This chain's CDR3 is CASSPLAGDYGYTF. The DNA of the CDR3 is TGCGCCAGCAGCCCCCTGGCGGGGGACTATGGCTACACCTTC.